Sequencing of this T cell receptor beta chain was carried out in a study of cytomegalovirus exposure and HLA in healthy donors. Findings of the study overall: The study recorded over 150 TCR beta chains that were cytomegalovirus-associated. Confirmation in vitro established that three CMV-associated chains were specific for CMV antigens.

Of note for this clone: Its antigen is undetermined.

Produced via immunoSEQ multiplex PCR; TCRdb's table is partial and in-frame only. Of under 200,000 clones listed, about 86% are singletons. Germline CDR1 and CDR2: GTSNPN and SVGIG (reference sequence). This CDR3 is built from 16 residues. V lost 0 bases to trimming and J lost 5 bases; unmatched junction nucleotides: 12. The TCR comes from a young woman in good health and CMV-seronegative. Input material: PBMCs. This rearrangement joins TRBV30 to TRBJ1-1; 7 nucleotides match TRBD1. The CDR3 loop reads CAWSVDRDRPGTEAFF. In nucleotides, the CDR3 is TGTGCCTGGAGTGTCGACAGGGACCGGCCGGGGACTGAAGCTTTCTTT. Filled out from reference TRBV30 and TRBJ1-1, the complete variable domain reads SQTIHQWPATLVQPVGSPLSLECTVEGTSNPNLYWYRQAAGRGLQLLFYSVGIGQISSEVPQNLSASRPQDRQFILSSKKLLLSDSGFYLCAWSVDRDRPGTEAFFGQGTRLTVV.